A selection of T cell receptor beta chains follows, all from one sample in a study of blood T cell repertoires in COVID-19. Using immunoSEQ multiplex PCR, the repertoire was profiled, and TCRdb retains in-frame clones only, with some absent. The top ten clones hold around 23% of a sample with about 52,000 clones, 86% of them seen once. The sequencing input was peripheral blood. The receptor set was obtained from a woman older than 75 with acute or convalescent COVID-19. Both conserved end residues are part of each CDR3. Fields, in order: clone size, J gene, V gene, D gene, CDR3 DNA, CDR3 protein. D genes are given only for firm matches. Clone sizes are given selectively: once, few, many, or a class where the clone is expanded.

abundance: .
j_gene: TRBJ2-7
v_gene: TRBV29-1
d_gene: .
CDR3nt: TGCAGCGTTGAAAGGGGGGGGTTTAATCACGAGCAGTACTTC
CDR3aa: CSVERGGFNHEQYF

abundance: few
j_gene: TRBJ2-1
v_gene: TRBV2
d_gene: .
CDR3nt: TGTGCCAGCAGTGAAGCAGGGCAGGGCCCTTCCAATGAGCAGTTCTTC
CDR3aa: CASSEAGQGPSNEQFF

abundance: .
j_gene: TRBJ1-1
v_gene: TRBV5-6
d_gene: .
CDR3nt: TGTGCCAGCAGCCGAGCGTCTGAAGCTTTCTTT
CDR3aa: CASSRASEAFF

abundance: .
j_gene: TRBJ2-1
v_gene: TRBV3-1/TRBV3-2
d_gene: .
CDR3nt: TGTGCCAGCAGCCCCCCCCACCTAAGAGGAAACTCCTACAATGAGCAGTTCTTC
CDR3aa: CASSPPHLRGNSYNEQFF

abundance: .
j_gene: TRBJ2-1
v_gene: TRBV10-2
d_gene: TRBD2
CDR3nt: TGCGCCAGCACTCCTGCTGGGGGGGGAGTCGGGCAGTTCTTC
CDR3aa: CASTPAGGGVGQFF

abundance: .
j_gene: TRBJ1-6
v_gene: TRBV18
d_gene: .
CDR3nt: TGTGCCAGCTCACCACAACAGGGTTCACCCCTCCACTTT
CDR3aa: CASSPQQGSPLHF

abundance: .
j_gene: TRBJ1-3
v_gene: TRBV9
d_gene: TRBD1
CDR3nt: TGTGCCAGCAGCGAGAGGGGGGGGACAGGGTCCTCTGGAAACACCATATATTTT
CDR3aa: CASSERGGTGSSGNTIYF

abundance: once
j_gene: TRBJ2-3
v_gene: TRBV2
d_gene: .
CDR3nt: TGTGCCAGCAGGGGCGGGACGGCTAGCACAGATACGCAGTATTTT
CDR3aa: CASRGGTASTDTQYF

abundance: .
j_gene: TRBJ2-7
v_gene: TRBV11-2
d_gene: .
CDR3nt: TGTGCCAGCAGCCCACAAAGCGCTTACGAGCAGTACTTC
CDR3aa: CASSPQSAYEQYF

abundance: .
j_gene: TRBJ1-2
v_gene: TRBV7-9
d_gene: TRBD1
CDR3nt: TGTGCCAGCAGCGCAGCGGACAGGGAGGGTAGTGGCTACACCTTC
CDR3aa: CASSAADREGSGYTF

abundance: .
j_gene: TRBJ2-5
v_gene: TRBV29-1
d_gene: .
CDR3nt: TGCAGCGTTGGGCGGACACAAGAGACCCAGTACTTC
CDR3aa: CSVGRTQETQYF

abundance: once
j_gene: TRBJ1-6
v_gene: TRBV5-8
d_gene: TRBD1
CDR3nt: TGTGCCAGCAGCTTGGTGACAGGGGGCAGTTCACCCCTCCACTTT
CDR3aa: CASSLVTGGSSPLHF

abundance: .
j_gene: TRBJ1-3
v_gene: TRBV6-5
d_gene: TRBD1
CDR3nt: TGTGCCAGCAGAACCGGGACAGGGTTTAAGGACACCATATATTTT
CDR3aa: CASRTGTGFKDTIYF

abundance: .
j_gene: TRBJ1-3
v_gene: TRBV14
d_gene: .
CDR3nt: TGTGCCAGCAGCCCTTGGGGAGGGCGAAACACCATATATTTT
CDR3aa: CASSPWGGRNTIYF

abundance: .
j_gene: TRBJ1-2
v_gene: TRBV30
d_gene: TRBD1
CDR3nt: TGTGCCTGGAGTGTAGGGGGGACAGGGGGCTTCAATGGCTACACCTTC
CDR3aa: CAWSVGGTGGFNGYTF

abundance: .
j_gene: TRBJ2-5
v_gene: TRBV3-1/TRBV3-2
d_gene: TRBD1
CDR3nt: TGTGCCAGCAGCCAGGGACAGGGGCGCCCAGAGACCCAGTACTTC
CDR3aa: CASSQGQGRPETQYF

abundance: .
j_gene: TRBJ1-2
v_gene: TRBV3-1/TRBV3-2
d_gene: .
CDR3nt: TGTGCCAGCAGCCTCCTCGGGGTGGGCTACACCTTC
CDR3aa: CASSLLGVGYTF

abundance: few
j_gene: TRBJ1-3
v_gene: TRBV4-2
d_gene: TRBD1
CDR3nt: TGTGCCAGCAGCCAGGGGTCAGGGGGCGATTCTGGAAACACCATATATTTT
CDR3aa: CASSQGSGGDSGNTIYF

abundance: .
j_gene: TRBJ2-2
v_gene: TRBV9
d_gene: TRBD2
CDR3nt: TGTGCCAGCAGCGTAGGCGGTAGCGGGGCGGTCACCGGGGAGCTGTTTTTT
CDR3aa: CASSVGGSGAVTGELFF

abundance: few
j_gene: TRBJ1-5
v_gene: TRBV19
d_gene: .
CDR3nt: TGTGCCAGTAACTCTGCCAGACACCTTACCCAACGGCCCCAGCATTTT
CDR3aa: CASNSARHLTQRPQHF

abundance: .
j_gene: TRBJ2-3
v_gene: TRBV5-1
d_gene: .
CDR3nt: TGCGCCAGCAGCACACAGGGCACAGATACGCAGTATTTT
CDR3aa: CASSTQGTDTQYF

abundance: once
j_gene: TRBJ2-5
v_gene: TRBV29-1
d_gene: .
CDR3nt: TGCAGCGTTCCGGCTAGATCGCAAGAGACCCAGTACTTC
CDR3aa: CSVPARSQETQYF

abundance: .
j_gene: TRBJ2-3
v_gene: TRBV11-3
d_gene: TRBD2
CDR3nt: TGTGCCAGCAGCACCGGGACTAGCGGGAGCACAGATACGCAGTATTTT
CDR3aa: CASSTGTSGSTDTQYF

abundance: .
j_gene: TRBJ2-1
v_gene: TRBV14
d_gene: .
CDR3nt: TGTGCCAGCAGCCAAGAGAAGGCAGGACTACAGTTCTTC
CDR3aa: CASSQEKAGLQFF

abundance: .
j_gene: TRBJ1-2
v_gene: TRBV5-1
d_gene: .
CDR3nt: TGCGCCAGCAGCCTAGGAGAGGGCAACTACTATGGCTACACCTTC
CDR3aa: CASSLGEGNYYGYTF

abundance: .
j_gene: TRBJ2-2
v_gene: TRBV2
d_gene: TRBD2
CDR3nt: TGTGCCAGCAGCTTACTCGGACTAGCGGGGGTTTTGAACACCGGGGAGCTGTTTTTT
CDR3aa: CASSLLGLAGVLNTGELFF

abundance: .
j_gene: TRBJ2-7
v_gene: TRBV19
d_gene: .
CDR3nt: TGTGCCAGTAGTTCCGCCGGGACATCTACCTACGAGCAGTACTTC
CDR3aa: CASSSAGTSTYEQYF